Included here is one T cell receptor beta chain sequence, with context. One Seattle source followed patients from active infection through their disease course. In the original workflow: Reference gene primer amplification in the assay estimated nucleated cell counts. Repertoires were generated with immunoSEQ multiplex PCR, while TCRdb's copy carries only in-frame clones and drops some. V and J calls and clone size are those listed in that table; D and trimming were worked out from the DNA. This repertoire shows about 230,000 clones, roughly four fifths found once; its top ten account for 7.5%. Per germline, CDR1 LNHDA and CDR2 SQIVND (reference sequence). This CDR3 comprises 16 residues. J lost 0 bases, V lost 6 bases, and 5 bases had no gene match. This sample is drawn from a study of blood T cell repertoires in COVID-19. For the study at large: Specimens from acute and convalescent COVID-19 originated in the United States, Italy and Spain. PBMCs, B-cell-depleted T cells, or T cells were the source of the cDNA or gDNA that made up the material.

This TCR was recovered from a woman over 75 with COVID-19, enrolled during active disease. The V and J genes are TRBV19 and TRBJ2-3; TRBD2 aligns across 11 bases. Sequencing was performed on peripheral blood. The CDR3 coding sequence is TGTGCCAGTAGGACACGGACTAGCGGGAGCACAGATACGCAGTATTTT. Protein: CASRTRTSGSTDTQYF.